This T cell receptor beta chain was identified in a study of blood T cell repertoires in COVID-19. Trimming cost V 8 bases and J 0 bases, with 11 bases left between them. Germline V lookup: CDR1 LNHDA, CDR2 SQIVND (reference sequence). The CDR3 totals 14 residues. The method was immunoSEQ multiplex PCR; TCRdb's version includes in-frame clones alone and lacks a portion of them. The sample has about 380,000 clones; about 87% are singletons. This TCR was recovered from a man between 25 and 39 years old who had recovered from COVID-19. Sample: PBMCs or T cells enriched from blood (not recorded which). The chain employs TRBV19 and TRBJ1-5; D possibly corresponds to TRBD1 (6 bases). CDR3 region: CASGDRNSNQPQHF. Here the CDR3 DNA reads TGTGCCAGTGGTGACAGGAATAGCAATCAGCCCCAGCATTTT.